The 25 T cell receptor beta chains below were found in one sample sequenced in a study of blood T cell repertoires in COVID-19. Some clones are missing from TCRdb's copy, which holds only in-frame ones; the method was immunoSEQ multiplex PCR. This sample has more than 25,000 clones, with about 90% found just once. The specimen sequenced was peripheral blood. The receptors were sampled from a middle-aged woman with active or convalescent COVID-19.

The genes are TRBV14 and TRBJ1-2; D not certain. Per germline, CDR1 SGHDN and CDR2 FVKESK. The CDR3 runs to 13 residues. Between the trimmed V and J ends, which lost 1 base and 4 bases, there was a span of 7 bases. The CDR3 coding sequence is TGTGCCAGCAGCCAAGCCGGGATCTATGGCTACACCTTC. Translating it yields CASSQAGIYGYTF.

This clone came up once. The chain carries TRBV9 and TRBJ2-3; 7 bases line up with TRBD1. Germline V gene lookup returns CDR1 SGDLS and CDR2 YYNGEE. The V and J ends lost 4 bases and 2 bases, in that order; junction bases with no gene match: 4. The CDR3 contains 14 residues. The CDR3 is CASSFTGDTDTQYF. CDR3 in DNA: TGTGCCAGCAGCTTCACAGGGGACACAGATACGCAGTATTTT.

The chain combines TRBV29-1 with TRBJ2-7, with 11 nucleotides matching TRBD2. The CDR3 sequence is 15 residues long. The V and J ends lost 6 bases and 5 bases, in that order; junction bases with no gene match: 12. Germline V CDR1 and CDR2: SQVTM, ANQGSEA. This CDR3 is CSVKTSGTPVNEQYF. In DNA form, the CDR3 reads TGCAGCGTCAAGACTAGCGGGACTCCCGTTAACGAGCAGTACTTC.

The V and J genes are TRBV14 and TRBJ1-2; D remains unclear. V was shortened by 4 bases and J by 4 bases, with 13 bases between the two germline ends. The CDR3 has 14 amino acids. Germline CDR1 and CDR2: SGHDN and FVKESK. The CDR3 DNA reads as TGTGCCAGCAGCCCCGGACTGAGGAGCTATGGCTACACCTTC. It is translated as CASSPGLRSYGYTF.

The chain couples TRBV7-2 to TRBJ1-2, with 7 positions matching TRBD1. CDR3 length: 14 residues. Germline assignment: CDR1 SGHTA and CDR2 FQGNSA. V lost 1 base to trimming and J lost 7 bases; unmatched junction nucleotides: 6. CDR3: CASSLDLGGLGYTF. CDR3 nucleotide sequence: TGTGCCAGCAGCTTAGATCTAGGGGGCCTTGGCTACACCTTC.

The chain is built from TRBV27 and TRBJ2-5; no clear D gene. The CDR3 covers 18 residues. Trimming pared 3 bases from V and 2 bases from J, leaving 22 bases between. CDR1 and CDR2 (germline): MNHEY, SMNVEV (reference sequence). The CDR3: CASSFSPPTSPRQETQYF. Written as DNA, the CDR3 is TGTGCCAGCAGTTTTTCCCCCCCTACCTCGCCACGACAAGAGACCCAGTACTTC.

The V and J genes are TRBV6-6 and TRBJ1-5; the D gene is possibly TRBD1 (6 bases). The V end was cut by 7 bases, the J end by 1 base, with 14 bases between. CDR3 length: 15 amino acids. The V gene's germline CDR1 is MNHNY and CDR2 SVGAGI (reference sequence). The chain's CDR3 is CASNRQGLSNQPQHF. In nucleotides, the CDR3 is TGTGCCAGCAATCGGCAGGGGTTGAGCAATCAGCCCCAGCATTTT.

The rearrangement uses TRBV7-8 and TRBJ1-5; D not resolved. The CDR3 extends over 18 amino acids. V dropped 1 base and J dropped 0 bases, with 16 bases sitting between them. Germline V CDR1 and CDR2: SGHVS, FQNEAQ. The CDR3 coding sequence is TGTGCCAGCAGCTTAGGTTCCTCCCCAACCTATAGCAATCAGCCCCAGCATTTT. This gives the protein CASSLGSSPTYSNQPQHF.

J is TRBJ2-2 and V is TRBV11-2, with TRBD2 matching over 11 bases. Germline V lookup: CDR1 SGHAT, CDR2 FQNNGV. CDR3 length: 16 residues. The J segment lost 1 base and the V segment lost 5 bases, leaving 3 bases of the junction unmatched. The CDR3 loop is CASSLGLAVNTGELFF. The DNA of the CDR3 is TGTGCCAGCAGCCTGGGACTAGCGGTGAACACCGGGGAGCTGTTTTTT.

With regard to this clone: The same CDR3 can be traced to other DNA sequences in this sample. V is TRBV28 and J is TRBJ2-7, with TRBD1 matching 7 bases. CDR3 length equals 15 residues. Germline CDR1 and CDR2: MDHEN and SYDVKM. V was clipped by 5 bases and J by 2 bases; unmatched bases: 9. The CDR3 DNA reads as TGTGCCAGCAGTCCCCCCGGGACAGCGACCTACGAGCAGTACTTC. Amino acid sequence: CASSPPGTATYEQYF.

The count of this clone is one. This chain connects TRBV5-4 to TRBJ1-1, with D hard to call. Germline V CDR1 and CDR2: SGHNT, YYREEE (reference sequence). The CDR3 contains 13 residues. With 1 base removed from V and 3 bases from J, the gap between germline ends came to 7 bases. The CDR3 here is CASSLTSYTEAFF. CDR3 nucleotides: TGTGCCAGCAGCTTGACAAGTTACACTGAAGCTTTCTTT.

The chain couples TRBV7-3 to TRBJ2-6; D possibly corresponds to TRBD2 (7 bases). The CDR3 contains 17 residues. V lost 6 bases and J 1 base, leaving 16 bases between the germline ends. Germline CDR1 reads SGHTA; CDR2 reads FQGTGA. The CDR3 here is CASSRGGEFSGANVLTF. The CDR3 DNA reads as TGTGCCAGCAGTCGCGGGGGCGAGTTTTCTGGGGCCAACGTCCTGACTTTC. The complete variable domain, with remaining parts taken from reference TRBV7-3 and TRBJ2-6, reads GAGVSQTPSNKVTEKGKYVELRCDPISGHTALYWYRQSLGQGPEFLIYFQGTGAADDSGLPNDRFFAVRPEGSVSTLKIQRTERGDSAVYLCASSRGGEFSGANVLTFGAGSRLTVL.

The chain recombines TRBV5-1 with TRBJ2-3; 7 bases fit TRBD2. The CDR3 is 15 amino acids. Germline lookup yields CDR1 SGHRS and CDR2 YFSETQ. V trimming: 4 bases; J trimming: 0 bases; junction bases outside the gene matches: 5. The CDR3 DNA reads TGCGCCAGCAGCCGAGCGGGATCTAGCACAGATACGCAGTATTTT. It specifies CASSRAGSSTDTQYF.

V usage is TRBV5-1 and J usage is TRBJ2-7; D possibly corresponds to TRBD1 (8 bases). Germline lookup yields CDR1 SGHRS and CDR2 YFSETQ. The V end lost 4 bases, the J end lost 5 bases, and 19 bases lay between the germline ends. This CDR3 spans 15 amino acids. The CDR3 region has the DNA TGCGCCAGCAGCCTTGCAGGGGGCAGCGGGGACGAGCAGTACTTC. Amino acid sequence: CASSLAGGSGDEQYF.

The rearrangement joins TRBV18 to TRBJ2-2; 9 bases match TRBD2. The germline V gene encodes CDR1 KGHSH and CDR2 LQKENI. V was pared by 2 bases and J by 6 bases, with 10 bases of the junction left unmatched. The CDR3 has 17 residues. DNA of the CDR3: TGTGCCAGCTCACCAGTGATGTTAGCGGGAGCCGCCGGGGAGCTGTTTTTT. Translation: CASSPVMLAGAAGELFF.

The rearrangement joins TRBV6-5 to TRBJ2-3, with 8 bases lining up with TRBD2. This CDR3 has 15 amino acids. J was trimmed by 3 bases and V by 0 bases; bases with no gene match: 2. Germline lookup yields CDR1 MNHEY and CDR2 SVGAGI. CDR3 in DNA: TGTGCCAGCAGTTACTCGGGACTAGTGACAGATACGCAGTATTTT. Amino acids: CASSYSGLVTDTQYF.

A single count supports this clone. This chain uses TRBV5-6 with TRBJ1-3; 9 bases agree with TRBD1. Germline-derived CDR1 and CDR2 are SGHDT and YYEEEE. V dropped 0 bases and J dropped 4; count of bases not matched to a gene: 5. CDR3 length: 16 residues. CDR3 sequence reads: CASSLGSGTGGNTIYF. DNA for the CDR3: TGTGCCAGCAGCTTGGGGTCCGGGACAGGGGGAAACACCATATATTTT.

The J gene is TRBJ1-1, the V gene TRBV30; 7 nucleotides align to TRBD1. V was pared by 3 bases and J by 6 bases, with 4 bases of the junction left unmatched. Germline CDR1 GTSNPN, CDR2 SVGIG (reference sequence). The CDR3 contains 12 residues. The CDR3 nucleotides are TGTGCCTGGAGGCTAGGGGGCTCTGAAGCTTTCTTT. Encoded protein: CAWRLGGSEAFF.

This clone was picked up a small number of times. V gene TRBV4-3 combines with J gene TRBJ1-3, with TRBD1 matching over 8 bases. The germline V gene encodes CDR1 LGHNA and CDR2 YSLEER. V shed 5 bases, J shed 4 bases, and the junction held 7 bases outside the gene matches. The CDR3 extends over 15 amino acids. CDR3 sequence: CASSSTGGRGNTIYF. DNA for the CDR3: TGCGCCAGCAGCTCTACAGGGGGAAGAGGAAACACCATATATTTT.

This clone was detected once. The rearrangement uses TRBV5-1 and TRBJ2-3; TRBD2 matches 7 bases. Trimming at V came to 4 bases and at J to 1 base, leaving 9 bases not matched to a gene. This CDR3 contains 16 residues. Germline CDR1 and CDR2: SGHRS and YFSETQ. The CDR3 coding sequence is TGCGCCAGCAGCCCTGGACTAGTTACTGGCACAGATACGCAGTATTTT. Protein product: CASSPGLVTGTDTQYF.

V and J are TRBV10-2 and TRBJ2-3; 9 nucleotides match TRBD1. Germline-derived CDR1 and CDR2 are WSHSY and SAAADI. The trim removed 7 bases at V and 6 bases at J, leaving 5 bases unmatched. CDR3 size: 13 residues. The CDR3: CASNDRGLDTQYF. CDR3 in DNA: TGCGCCAGCAATGACAGGGGGTTGGATACGCAGTATTTT.

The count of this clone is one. Here the CDR3 DNA reads TGTGCCAGCACCCGAGAGGCGGGAGGTCTTAGCAATGAGCAGTTCTTC. It codes for CASTREAGGLSNEQFF. The chain employs TRBV2 and TRBJ2-1; 8 bases are a match to TRBD2. The CDR3 is made up of 16 amino acids. V lost 7 bases to trimming and J lost 6 bases; unmatched junction nucleotides: 14. The germline V gene encodes CDR1 SNHLY and CDR2 FYNNEI.

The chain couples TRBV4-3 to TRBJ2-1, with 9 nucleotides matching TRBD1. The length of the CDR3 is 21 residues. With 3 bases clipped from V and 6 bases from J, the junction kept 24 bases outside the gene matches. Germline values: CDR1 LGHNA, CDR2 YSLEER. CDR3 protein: CASSQVQGALAGKGVRNEQFF. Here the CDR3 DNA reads TGCGCCAGCAGCCAGGTACAGGGGGCCTTAGCTGGCAAGGGTGTACGCAATGAGCAGTTCTTC.

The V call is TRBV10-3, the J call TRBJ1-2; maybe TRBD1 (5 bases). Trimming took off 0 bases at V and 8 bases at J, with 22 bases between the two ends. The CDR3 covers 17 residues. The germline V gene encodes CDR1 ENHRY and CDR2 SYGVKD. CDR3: CAISESRVDQGMKGYTF. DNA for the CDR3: TGTGCCATCAGTGAGTCAAGGGTGGACCAGGGTATGAAAGGCTACACCTTC.

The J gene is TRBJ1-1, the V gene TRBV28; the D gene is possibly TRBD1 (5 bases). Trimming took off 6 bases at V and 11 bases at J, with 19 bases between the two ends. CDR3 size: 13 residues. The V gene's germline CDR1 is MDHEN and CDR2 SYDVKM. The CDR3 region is CASSLLWGTKAFF. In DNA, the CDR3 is TGTGCCAGCAGCCTCTTATGGGGGACTAAGGCTTTCTTT.